A selection of T cell receptor beta chains follows, all from one sample in a study of PD-L1 blockade in urothelial cancer. Assay used: immunoSEQ multiplex PCR; TCRdb lists only in-frame clones, some missing. The data show around 110,000 clones, more than 85% seen once. The material was PBMCs, obtained around atezolizumab (anti-PD-L1) treatment. These receptors came from a man between 60 and 70 years old with urothelial cancer. CDR3s include the opening cysteine and the closing phenylalanine or tryptophan. D genes are given only for firm matches. Clone size, where shown, is once, few, many, or a class for clones that have expanded.

.	.	TRBV27	TRBJ1-4	CASKTGITNEKLFF	TGTGCCAGCAAAACAGGGATTACTAATGAAAAACTGTTTTTT
TRBD1	once	TRBV28	TRBJ1-4	CASSLDRVNEKLFF	TGTGCCAGCAGCCTCGACAGGGTTAATGAAAAACTGTTTTTT
.	.	TRBV27	TRBJ1-1	CASSKAGTTEAFF	TGTGCCAGCAGTAAAGCCGGGACAACTGAAGCTTTCTTT
.	.	TRBV11-2	TRBJ2-3	CASSLSGITSVQATDTQYF	TGTGCCAGCAGCTTATCCGGGATTACAAGTGTCCAAGCGACAGATACGCAGTATTTT
.	.	TRBV7-2	TRBJ1-5	CASSLGRGNQPQHF	TGTGCCAGCAGCCTCGGCAGGGGCAATCAGCCCCAGCATTTT
.	few	TRBV11-3	TRBJ1-2	CASSFRDYGYTF	TGTGCCAGCAGCTTCAGGGACTATGGCTACACCTTC
.	.	TRBV7-2	TRBJ1-2	CASSLGPSNYGYTF	TGTGCCAGCAGCTTAGGGCCCAGTAACTATGGCTACACCTTC
TRBD1	.	TRBV5-1	TRBJ2-7	CASSLFGTDSYEQYF	TGCGCCAGCAGCTTGTTTGGGACAGATTCCTACGAGCAGTACTTC
TRBD1	.	TRBV19	TRBJ1-1	CASRGWLTGGFAVGAEAFF	TGTGCCAGTAGGGGTTGGTTAACAGGGGGCTTTGCAGTGGGAGCTGAAGCTTTCTTT
TRBD1	.	TRBV11-3	TRBJ2-5	CASSRPRGQETQYF	TGTGCCAGCAGCCGGCCCAGGGGGCAAGAGACCCAGTACTTC
TRBD2	.	TRBV30	TRBJ2-7	CAWSVGGGSYEQYF	TGTGCCTGGAGTGTCGGCGGGGGATCCTACGAGCAGTACTTC
TRBD1	.	TRBV28	TRBJ1-1	CASSPGQGGEAFF	TGTGCCAGCAGCCCTGGACAGGGTGGTGAAGCTTTCTTT
TRBD1	once	TRBV5-1	TRBJ1-2	CASSPVQGDYGYTF	TGCGCCAGCAGCCCGGTACAGGGGGACTATGGCTACACCTTC
TRBD1	.	TRBV4-3	TRBJ2-5	CASSQGRGQGKTQYF	TGCGCCAGCAGCCAAGGACGAGGACAGGGGAAGACCCAGTACTTC
.	.	TRBV9	TRBJ2-5	CASSPGRWETQYF	TGTGCCAGCAGCCCTGGGAGGTGGGAGACCCAGTACTTC
TRBD1	.	TRBV7-9	TRBJ1-2	CASSPQGAAGYTF	TGTGCCAGCAGCCCCCAGGGGGCCGCTGGCTACACCTTC